This T cell receptor (beta chain) stems from a study of PD-1 blockade in classical Hodgkin lymphoma. As for time point: cycle 4 day 1 (C4D1), after five to seven weeks of nivolumab. Relapse was seen in all patients after autologous stem cell transplantation, and brentuximab vedotin exposure was variable. The V gene end was trimmed by 6 bases and the J gene end by 4 bases; junction bases not matched to a gene: 5. This CDR3 is built from 15 residues. The germline gives CDR1 MDHEN, CDR2 SYDVKM. Produced via immunoSEQ multiplex PCR; TCRdb's table is partial and in-frame only. The table has fewer than 55,000 clones, 80% seen once.

This receptor was obtained from a human donor with classical Hodgkin lymphoma. V is TRBV28 and J is TRBJ2-3, with 12 bases identical to TRBD2. Specimen: peripheral blood mononuclear cells (PBMCs), collected before the fourth cycle of nivolumab. This chain's CDR3 is CASRPSGGAADTQYF. CDR3 DNA: TGTGCCAGCAGGCCTAGCGGGGGGGCCGCAGATACGCAGTATTTT.